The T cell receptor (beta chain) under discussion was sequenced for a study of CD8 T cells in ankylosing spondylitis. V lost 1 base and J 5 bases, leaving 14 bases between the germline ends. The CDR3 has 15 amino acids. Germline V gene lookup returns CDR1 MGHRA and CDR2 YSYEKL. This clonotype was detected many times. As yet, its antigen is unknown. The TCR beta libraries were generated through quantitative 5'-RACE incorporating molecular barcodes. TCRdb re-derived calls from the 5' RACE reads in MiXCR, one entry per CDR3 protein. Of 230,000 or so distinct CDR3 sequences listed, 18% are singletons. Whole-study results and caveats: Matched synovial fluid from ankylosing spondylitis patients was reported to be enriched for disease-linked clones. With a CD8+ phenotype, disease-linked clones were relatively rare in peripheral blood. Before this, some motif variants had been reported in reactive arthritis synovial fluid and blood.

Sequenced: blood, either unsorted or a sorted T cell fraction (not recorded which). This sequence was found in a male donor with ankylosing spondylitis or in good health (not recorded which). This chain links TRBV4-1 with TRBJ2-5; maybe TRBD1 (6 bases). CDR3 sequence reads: CASSQGQGMFETQYF. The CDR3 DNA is TGCGCCAGCAGCCAAGGGCAGGGGATGTTTGAGACCCAGTACTTC.